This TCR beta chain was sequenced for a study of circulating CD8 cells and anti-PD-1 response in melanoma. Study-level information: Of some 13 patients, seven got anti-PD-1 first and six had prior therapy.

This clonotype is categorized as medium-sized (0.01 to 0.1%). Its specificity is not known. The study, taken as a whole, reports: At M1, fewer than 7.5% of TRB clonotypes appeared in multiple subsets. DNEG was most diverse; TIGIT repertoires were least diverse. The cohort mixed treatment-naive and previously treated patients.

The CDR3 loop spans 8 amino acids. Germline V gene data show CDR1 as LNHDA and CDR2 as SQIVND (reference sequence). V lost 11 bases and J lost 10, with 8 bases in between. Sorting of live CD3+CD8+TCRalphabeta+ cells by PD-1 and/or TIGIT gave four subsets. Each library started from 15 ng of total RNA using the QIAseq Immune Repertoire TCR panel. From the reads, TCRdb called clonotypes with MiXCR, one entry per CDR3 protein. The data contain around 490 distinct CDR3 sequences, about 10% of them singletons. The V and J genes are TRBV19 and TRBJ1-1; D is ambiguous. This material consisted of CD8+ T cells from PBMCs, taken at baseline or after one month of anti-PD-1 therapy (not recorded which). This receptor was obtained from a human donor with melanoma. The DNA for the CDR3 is TGTGCCGGCCAGAGAGCTTTCTTT. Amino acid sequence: CAGQRAFF.